The 30 T cell receptor beta chains below all came from one sample that was sequenced in a study of neurological immune-mediated disorders (dated by TCRdb to about 2019). Library preparation used 5' RACE. These reads were obtained on an Illumina HiSeq 2500. In-frame beta chains were kept once TCRdb had trimmed the public reads at Q25 with fastp and called clones with MiXCR. Each CDR3 protein appears once, grouped with its most common genes and DNA. The sample table lists under 35,000 distinct CDR3 sequences, about 14% of them with a count of one. 5% to 6.5% of the sample goes to the ten largest clones. The time point label, read with the paper, signifies: technical triplicate 2. Sequenced sample: CD4+ T cells from blood. These receptors came from a female donor with HTLV-1-associated myelopathy (HAM/TSP).

This clonotype was seen at least ten times. The chain employs TRBV10-3 and TRBJ1-1; D may be TRBD1 (5 bases). CDR3 length: 14 residues. CDR1 is ENHRY, CDR2 SYGVKD, per germline. The V end lost 2 bases, the J end lost 3 bases, and 10 bases lay between the germline ends. This CDR3 reads CAISEGGDHTEAFF. CDR3 nucleotides: TGTGCCATCAGTGAGGGAGGGGACCACACTGAAGCTTTCTTT.

This clonotype has at least ten counts. This chain's CDR3 is CSVDSAGDSYNEQFF. As DNA, the CDR3 is TGCAGCGTTGATTCGGCAGGGGACTCCTACAATGAGCAGTTCTTC. The J gene is TRBJ2-1, the V gene TRBV29-1; possible D gene TRBD1, 6 bases. This CDR3 comprises 15 residues. V lost 3 bases, J lost 0 bases, and 12 bases lay in between. Germline values: CDR1 SQVTM, CDR2 ANQGSEA.

This clonotype was counted many times. CDR3 amino acids: CATSRAAGTYEQYF. The CDR3 DNA follows: TGTGCCACCAGCAGAGCGGCGGGGACCTACGAGCAGTACTTC. This chain links TRBV15 with TRBJ2-7; D is perhaps TRBD2 (6 bases). Looked up from germline, CDR1 is LNHNV and CDR2 is YYDKDF (reference sequence). CDR3 length: 14 residues. Trimming pared 1 base from V and 2 bases from J, leaving 9 bases between.

This chain connects TRBV30 to TRBJ2-6; possible D gene TRBD2, 5 bases. CDR1 and CDR2 from the germline V gene are GTSNPN and SVGIG (reference sequence). V was pared by 4 bases and J by 1 base, with 17 bases between. The CDR3 length is 17 residues. The CDR3 loop reads CAWNPGKGRSGANVLTF. For the CDR3, the DNA is TGTGCCTGGAACCCCGGGAAAGGGCGGTCTGGGGCCAACGTCCTGACTTTC. Full variable domain (remainder filled in from reference TRBV30 and TRBJ2-6): SQTIHQWPATLVQPVGSPLSLECTVEGTSNPNLYWYRQAAGRGLQLLFYSVGIGQISSEVPQNLSASRPQDRQFILSSKKLLLSDSGFYLCAWNPGKGRSGANVLTFGAGSRLTVL.

This clonotype ranks as large. The chain links TRBV9 to TRBJ2-1; 8 nucleotides align to TRBD2. CDR1 is SGDLS and CDR2 is YYNGEE in the germline V gene. The CDR3 length is 15 residues. After removal of 4 bases from V and 3 bases from J, the junction contained 6 bases not matched to a gene. The CDR3 region has the DNA TGTGCCAGCAGCTTTACTAGCGGAGACTACAATGAGCAGTTCTTC. This translates into CASSFTSGDYNEQFF.

This clonotype was observed at least ten times. J is TRBJ2-2 and V is TRBV5-1, with D maybe TRBD1 (5 bases). Germline V gene data show CDR1 as SGHRS and CDR2 as YFSETQ. The CDR3 has 17 amino acids. V was cut by 4 bases and J by 2 bases, with 18 bases left in between. CDR3 nucleotides: TGCGCCAGCAGCCGGCCGTTTACCAGGGCTAACACCGGGGAGCTGTTTTTT. Translation gives CASSRPFTRANTGELFF. Based on the CDR3 plus reference TRBV5-1 and TRBJ2-2, the full variable domain is KAGVTQTPRYLIKTRGQQVTLSCSPISGHRSVSWYQQTPGQGLQFLFEYFSETQRNKGNFPGRFSGRQFSNSRSEMNVSTLELGDSALYLCASSRPFTRANTGELFFGEGSRLTVL.

The sample holds many counts of this clonotype. This chain joins TRBV7-2 and TRBJ2-7; 9 bases align to TRBD1. The CDR3 runs 15 residues. Germline V gives CDR1 SGHTA, CDR2 FQGNSA. V gave up 6 bases and J gave up 3 bases; unmatched junction bases: 9. CDR3 sequence (DNA): TGTGCCAGCAGGACCACCGGGACAGGGAACTACGAGCAGTACTTC. Translation gives CASRTTGTGNYEQYF.

This clonotype was found many times. The rearrangement uses TRBV5-1 and TRBJ2-1; D gene ambiguous. The CDR3 has 14 residues. Germline CDR1 is SGHRS and CDR2 is YFSETQ. Trimming removed 0 bases from V and 3 bases from J, with 7 bases in between. This chain's CDR3 is CASSLDGSYNEQFF. The CDR3 DNA follows: TGCGCCAGCAGCTTGGATGGCAGCTACAATGAGCAGTTCTTC.

This clonotype was seen at least ten times. The chain combines TRBV7-3 with TRBJ2-5, with 10 bases matching TRBD2. This CDR3 comprises 15 residues. After removal of 5 bases from V and 5 bases from J, the junction contained 8 bases not matched to a gene. Germline CDR1 is SGHTA and CDR2 is FQGTGA. CDR3 sequence: CASSRSGGARETQYF. The CDR3 nucleotides are TGTGCCAGCAGCCGCAGCGGGGGGGCCCGGGAGACCCAGTACTTC. The complete variable domain, with remaining parts taken from reference TRBV7-3 and TRBJ2-5, reads GAGVSQTPSNKVTEKGKYVELRCDPISGHTALYWYRQSLGQGPEFLIYFQGTGAADDSGLPNDRFFAVRPEGSVSTLKIQRTERGDSAVYLCASSRSGGARETQYFGPGTRLLVL.

This clonotype occurred many times. This chain links TRBV5-1 with TRBJ2-4; no reliable D call. The CDR3 is 14 residues long. Germline V CDR1 and CDR2: SGHRS, YFSETQ. The V end was cut by 4 bases, the J end by 3 bases, with 11 bases between. CDR3 residues: CASSPGTSKNIQYF. CDR3 in DNA: TGCGCCAGCAGCCCGGGTACGAGCAAAAACATTCAGTACTTC.

In this sample, this clonotype turned up many times. The V gene is TRBV7-2, the J gene TRBJ1-2; 10 nucleotides agree with TRBD1. The trim removed 5 bases at V and 7 bases at J, leaving 7 bases unmatched. The CDR3 length is 14 residues. The germline gives CDR1 SGHTA, CDR2 FQGNSA. The CDR3 here is CASSPRQGALGYTF. The DNA for the CDR3 is TGTGCCAGCAGCCCGAGACAGGGGGCGCTTGGCTACACCTTC.

This clonotype was detected ten times or more. V gene TRBV10-2 combines with J gene TRBJ1-1; 7 bases are shared with TRBD1. V trimming: 4 bases; J trimming: 1 base; junction bases outside the gene matches: 6. The CDR3 is 15 amino acids. Germline values: CDR1 WSHSY, CDR2 SAAADI. DNA for the CDR3: TGCGCCAGCAGTGTTTCAGGGGGGGGGAACACTGAAGCTTTCTTT. Protein sequence: CASSVSGGGNTEAFF.

This clonotype was counted at least ten times. The chain couples TRBV20-1 to TRBJ1-2; weak D call: TRBD1 (5 bases). This CDR3 spans 14 amino acids. Germline V lookup: CDR1 DFQATT, CDR2 SNEGSKA (reference sequence). V was shortened by 0 bases and J by 3 bases, with 11 bases between the two germline ends. The CDR3 loop is CSARDGQVDYGYTF. The CDR3 nucleotides read TGCAGTGCTAGAGACGGACAAGTCGACTATGGCTACACCTTC.

The chain has TRBV7-2 and TRBJ2-5, with 14 nucleotides matching TRBD2. Germline V gene data show CDR1 as SGHTA and CDR2 as FQGNSA. After removal of 1 base from V and 5 bases from J, the junction contained 3 bases not matched to a gene. This CDR3 spans 16 amino acids. The DNA of the CDR3 is TGTGCCAGCAGCTTAGGACTAGCGGGGGGGCAGGAGACCCAGTACTTC. Its translation: CASSLGLAGGQETQYF.

This clonotype was seen many times. The chain uses TRBV18 and TRBJ2-7, with D maybe TRBD2 (6 bases). V was pared by 3 bases and J by 3 bases, with 9 bases between. This CDR3 contains 13 residues. Germline CDR1 is KGHSH and CDR2 is LQKENI. CDR3 DNA sequence: TGTGCCAGCTCACCTGGAGGGCGCTACGAGCAGTACTTC. Translating gives CASSPGGRYEQYF.

The sample holds many counts of this clonotype. This rearrangement joins TRBV5-1 to TRBJ2-1, with no clear D. V was trimmed by 1 base and J by 8 bases, leaving 7 bases between them. Germline CDR1 reads SGHRS; CDR2 reads YFSETQ. The CDR3 is made up of 12 amino acids. The CDR3 sequence is CASSLITDEQFF. CDR3 bases: TGCGCCAGCAGCTTGATAACAGATGAGCAGTTCTTC. Full variable domain (outside the CDR3, taken from reference TRBV5-1 and TRBJ2-1): KAGVTQTPRYLIKTRGQQVTLSCSPISGHRSVSWYQQTPGQGLQFLFEYFSETQRNKGNFPGRFSGRQFSNSRSEMNVSTLELGDSALYLCASSLITDEQFFGPGTRLTVL.

There are many counts of this clonotype. This chain connects TRBV3-1 to TRBJ2-2; TRBD2 matches at 7 bases. The CDR3 consists of 16 residues. Germline V gene sequence: CDR1 LGHDT, CDR2 YNNKEL (reference sequence). V lost 0 bases to trimming and J lost 0 bases; unmatched junction nucleotides: 1. The CDR3 DNA sequence: TGTGCCAGCAGCCAAGAGGCGGGGGCGAACACCGGGGAGCTGTTTTTT. Translation: CASSQEAGANTGELFF.

This clonotype appeared many times. This sequence joins TRBV4-1 and TRBJ2-5; the match to TRBD2 covers 9 bases. The germline gives CDR1 MGHRA, CDR2 YSYEKL. There are 17 residues in the CDR3. The trim removed 0 bases at V and 5 bases at J, leaving 10 bases unmatched. The CDR3 DNA is TGCGCCAGCAGCCAAGATCCAGCGGGAGGCTCGGTTGAGACCCAGTACTTC. As protein: CASSQDPAGGSVETQYF.

This clonotype was recorded many times. CDR3 region: CASTLKGGYTF. The CDR3 nucleotides read TGTGCCAGCACTTTAAAGGGGGGCTACACCTTC. The rearrangement links TRBV7-9 to TRBJ1-2; D perhaps matches TRBD1 (5 bases). This CDR3 has 11 amino acids. Germline V gives CDR1 SEHNR, CDR2 FQNEAQ (reference sequence). Trimming took 7 bases from V and 8 from J, leaving 11 bases between them.

Many counts were recorded for this clonotype. DNA of the CDR3: TGCGCCAGCAGCCCACGAGTGAACTCTGGGGCCAACGTCCTGACTTTC. This codes for CASSPRVNSGANVLTF. The chain recombines TRBV4-3 with TRBJ2-6; no reliable D call. CDR3 length equals 16 residues. Trimming removed 4 bases from V and 0 bases from J, with 10 bases in between. CDR1 is LGHNA, CDR2 YSLEER, per germline.

This clonotype was counted many times. This chain connects TRBV5-1 to TRBJ2-2; maybe TRBD1 (6 bases). V was trimmed by 6 bases and J by 5 bases, leaving 17 bases between them. The CDR3 contains 15 residues. CDR1 is SGHRS and CDR2 is YFSETQ in the germline V gene. CDR3 nucleotides: TGCGCCAGCACTCCCGGACAGCCGGGGACCGGGGAGCTGTTTTTT. It specifies CASTPGQPGTGELFF.

In this sample, this clonotype turned up many times. V is TRBV12-3 or TRBV12-4 and J is TRBJ2-6; tentatively, D is TRBD1 or TRBD2 (5 bases each). Deletions cut 6 bases from V and 0 bases from J, with 15 bases between. This CDR3 has 17 amino acids. Written as DNA, the CDR3 is TGTGCCAGCAGGGACCCGGGACCGTCCTCTGGGGCCAACGTCCTGACTTTC. It is translated as CASRDPGPSSGANVLTF.

The table lists this clonotype with many counts. The rearrangement joins TRBV7-3 to TRBJ2-6; maybe TRBD2 (5 bases). The CDR3 has 17 residues. From germline, CDR1 is SGHTA and CDR2 FQGTGA. V shed 2 bases and J shed 0 bases, with 11 bases lying between them. The CDR3 protein is CASSLERESSGANVLTF. CDR3 coding DNA: TGTGCCAGCAGCTTAGAACGGGAAAGCTCTGGGGCCAACGTCCTGACTTTC.

To note about this clonotype: Possible read error: a much larger clone is one base away. V and J are TRBV19 and TRBJ1-4; D unclear. The V end lost 9 bases, the J end lost 8 bases, and 10 bases lay between the germline ends. Germline assignment: CDR1 LNHDA and CDR2 SQIVND (reference sequence). The CDR3 is made up of 11 amino acids. CDR3 sequence: CASSIGEKLFF. In DNA, the CDR3 is TGTGCCAGCTCGATTGGGGAAAAACTGTTTTTT.

This clonotype was recorded many times. The rearrangement uses TRBV5-1 and TRBJ1-2, with 8 bases identical to TRBD1. V shed 0 bases and J 7 bases; nucleotides not matched to a gene: 8. The CDR3 covers 15 residues. Germline CDR1 and CDR2: SGHRS and YFSETQ. Here the CDR3 reads CASSLDQGAATGYTF. CDR3 DNA sequence: TGCGCCAGCAGCTTGGATCAGGGGGCCGCCACTGGCTACACCTTC.

This clonotype was observed many times. The chain carries TRBV19 and TRBJ1-1; D perhaps matches TRBD1 (6 bases). Germline V gene sequence: CDR1 LNHDA, CDR2 SQIVND (reference sequence). The V end lost 3 bases, the J end lost 5 bases, and 13 bases lay between the germline ends. This CDR3 spans 14 amino acids. CDR3 protein: CASSIAGVRTEAFF. As DNA, the CDR3 is TGTGCCAGTAGTATTGCAGGGGTTAGGACTGAAGCTTTCTTT. The full variable domain, rest sourced from reference TRBV19 and TRBJ1-1, is DGGITQSPKYLFRKEGQNVTLSCEQNLNHDAMYWYRQDPGQGLRLIYYSQIVNDFQKGDIAEGYSVSREKKESFPLTVTSAQKNPTAFYLCASSIAGVRTEAFFGQGTRLTVV.

The chain employs TRBV20-1 and TRBJ2-3, with 8 nucleotides matching TRBD1. Looked up from germline, CDR1 is DFQATT and CDR2 is SNEGSKA (reference sequence). The CDR3 has 17 amino acids. V shed 3 bases and J 2 bases; nucleotides not matched to a gene: 13. CDR3 nucleotides: TGCAGTGCTAGTGACAGGGGTGGCGGCGGGAACACAGATACGCAGTATTTT. This sequence encodes CSASDRGGGGNTDTQYF.

This clonotype was detected ten times or more. The chain has TRBV28 and TRBJ2-7; 7 nucleotides match TRBD2. The junction had 6 bases not matched to a gene; V was cut back by 5 bases and J by 5 bases. Germline CDR1 is MDHEN and CDR2 is SYDVKM. The CDR3 is made up of 13 amino acids. CDR3 in DNA: TGTGCCAGCAGTGGGGGGGTAGACAACGAGCAGTACTTC. This encodes CASSGGVDNEQYF.

At least ten counts were recorded for this clonotype. V gene TRBV6-6 combines with J gene TRBJ1-1; 9 nucleotides agree with TRBD1. The CDR3 is 15 amino acids. V lost 6 bases and J lost 4; bases outside the gene matches: 9. Germline V CDR1 and CDR2: MNHNY, SVGAGI (reference sequence). The CDR3: CASSPGQGLSTEAFF. The CDR3 DNA sequence: TGTGCCAGCAGCCCGGGACAGGGATTGAGCACTGAAGCTTTCTTT.

The sample holds many counts of this clonotype. The rearrangement links TRBV6-1 to TRBJ2-7; 7 positions match TRBD1. The CDR3 spans 13 residues. V lost 6 bases and J lost 2; bases outside the gene matches: 4. Germline V gene data show CDR1 as MNHNS and CDR2 as SASEGT. The CDR3 DNA follows: TGTGCCAGCAGGGACAGGTTGACCTACGAGCAGTACTTC. It codes for CASRDRLTYEQYF.